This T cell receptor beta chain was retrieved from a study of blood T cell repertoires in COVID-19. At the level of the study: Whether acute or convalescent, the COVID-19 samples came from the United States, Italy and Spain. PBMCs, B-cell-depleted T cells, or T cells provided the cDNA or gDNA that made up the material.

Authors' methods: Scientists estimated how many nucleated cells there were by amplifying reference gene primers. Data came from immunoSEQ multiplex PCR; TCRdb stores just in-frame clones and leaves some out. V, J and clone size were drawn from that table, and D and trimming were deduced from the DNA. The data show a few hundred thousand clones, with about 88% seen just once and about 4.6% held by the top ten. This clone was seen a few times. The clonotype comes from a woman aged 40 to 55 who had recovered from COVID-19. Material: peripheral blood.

The CDR3 sequence is CASSLALASEQFF. The CDR3 coding sequence is TGTGCCAGCAGCTTAGCGCTAGCTTCTGAGCAGTTCTTC. The V gene is TRBV7-2, the J gene TRBJ2-1; D may be TRBD2 (5 bases). This CDR3 has 13 residues. Germline V gene lookup returns CDR1 SGHTA and CDR2 FQGNSA. With 0 bases removed from V and 9 bases from J, the gap between germline ends came to 9 bases.